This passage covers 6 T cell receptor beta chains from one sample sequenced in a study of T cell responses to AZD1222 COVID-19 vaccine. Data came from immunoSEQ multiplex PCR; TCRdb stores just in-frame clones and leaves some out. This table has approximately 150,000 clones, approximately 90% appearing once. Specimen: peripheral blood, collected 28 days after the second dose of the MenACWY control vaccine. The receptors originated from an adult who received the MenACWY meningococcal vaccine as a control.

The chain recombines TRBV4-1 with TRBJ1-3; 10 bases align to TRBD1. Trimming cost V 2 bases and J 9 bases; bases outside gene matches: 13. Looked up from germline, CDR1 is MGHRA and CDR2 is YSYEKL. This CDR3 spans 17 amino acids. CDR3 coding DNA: TGCGCCAGCAGCCAACCAAGGGACAGGGGCCCGAAAGGCACCATATATTTT. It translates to CASSQPRDRGPKGTIYF.

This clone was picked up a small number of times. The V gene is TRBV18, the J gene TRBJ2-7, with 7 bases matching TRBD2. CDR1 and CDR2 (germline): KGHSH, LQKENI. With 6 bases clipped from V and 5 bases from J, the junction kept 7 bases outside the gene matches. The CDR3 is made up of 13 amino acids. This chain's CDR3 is CASSSWAGDEQYF. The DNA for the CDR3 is TGTGCCAGCTCGTCCTGGGCGGGGGACGAGCAGTACTTC.

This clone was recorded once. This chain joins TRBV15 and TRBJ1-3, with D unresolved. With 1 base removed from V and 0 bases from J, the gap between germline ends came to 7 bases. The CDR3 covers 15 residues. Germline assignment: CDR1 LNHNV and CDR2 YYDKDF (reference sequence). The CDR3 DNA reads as TGTGCCACCAGCAGAGCCGGGTCCTCTGGAAACACCATATATTTT. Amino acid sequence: CATSRAGSSGNTIYF.

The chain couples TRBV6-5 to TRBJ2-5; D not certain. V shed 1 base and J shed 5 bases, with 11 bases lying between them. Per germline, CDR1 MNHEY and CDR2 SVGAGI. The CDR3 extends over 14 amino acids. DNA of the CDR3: TGTGCCAGCAGTTACTGGACGGGCCGCGAGACCCAGTACTTC. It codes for CASSYWTGRETQYF.

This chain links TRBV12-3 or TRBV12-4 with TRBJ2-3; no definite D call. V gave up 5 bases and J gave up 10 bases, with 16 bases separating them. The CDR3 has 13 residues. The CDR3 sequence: CASSPRTTGPQYF. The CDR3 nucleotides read TGTGCCAGCAGTCCACGGACGACCGGGCCGCAGTATTTT.

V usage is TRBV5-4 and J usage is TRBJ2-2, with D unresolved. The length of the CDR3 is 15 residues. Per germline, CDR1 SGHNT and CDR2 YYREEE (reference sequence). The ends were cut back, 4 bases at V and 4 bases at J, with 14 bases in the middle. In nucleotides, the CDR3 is TGTGCCAGCAGCCCCTCAGACTTTTCCACCGGGGAGCTGTTTTTT. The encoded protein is CASSPSDFSTGELFF.